This T cell receptor (beta chain) was obtained from a study of PD-L1 blockade in urothelial cancer. About the research overall: Each participant's history included 0 to 3 prior chemotherapy regimens. Analyses used blood from 3 weeks (second dose) and 6 weeks after treatment start. The study recovered a median of 141,255 T cells per blood sample.

Data came from immunoSEQ multiplex PCR; TCRdb stores just in-frame clones and leaves some out. The table has about 52,000 clones, roughly 80% seen once. Trimming at V came to 0 bases and at J to 1 base, leaving 14 bases not matched to a gene. The germline gives CDR1 LGHNA, CDR2 YNFKEQ. This CDR3 spans 20 amino acids. The sequenced sample was PBMCs, obtained around atezolizumab (anti-PD-L1) treatment. This TCR came from a man in his 70s with urothelial cancer. This chain uses TRBV4-2 with TRBJ2-3; 9 bases fit TRBD2. The CDR3 nucleotides read TGTGCCAGCAGCCAAGATCGGGCGGGGGGGAAAAAAACTGGCACAGATACGCAGTATTTT. Protein: CASSQDRAGGKKTGTDTQYF.